These 8 T cell receptor beta chains originate from one sample sequenced in a study of cytotoxic CD8 clonotypes in ibrutinib-treated CLL. Using immunoSEQ multiplex PCR, the repertoire was profiled, and TCRdb retains in-frame clones only, with some absent. The table has some 85,000 clones, over 60% seen once. The material sequenced was PBMCs, taken after 24 months of ibrutinib treatment. Source of these receptors: a human donor with chronic lymphocytic leukemia.

The chain carries TRBV9 and TRBJ1-2; 7 bases are a match to TRBD1. The CDR3 totals 15 residues. CDR1 SGDLS and CDR2 YYNGEE come from the germline V gene. After removal of 4 bases from V and 3 bases from J, the junction contained 9 bases not matched to a gene. CDR3 in amino acids: CASSPRQGADYGYTF. In nucleotides, the CDR3 is TGTGCCAGCAGCCCCCGACAGGGCGCGGACTATGGCTACACCTTC.

This sequence joins TRBV28 and TRBJ1-3, with D maybe TRBD1 (5 bases). The CDR3 has 11 amino acids. V was shortened by 4 bases and J by 16 bases, with 14 bases between the two germline ends. Germline V gives CDR1 MDHEN, CDR2 SYDVKM. Here the CDR3 DNA reads TGTGCCAGCAGTTCCCGGGACCCCCCGTATTTT. Its translation: CASSSRDPPYF.

The V gene is TRBV27, the J gene TRBJ2-1, with 7 positions matching TRBD1. Trimming at V came to 4 bases and at J to 3 bases, leaving 12 bases not matched to a gene. The CDR3 has 17 residues. Germline lookup yields CDR1 MNHEY and CDR2 SMNVEV (reference sequence). The CDR3 is CASSSPGQRPGYNEQFF. The CDR3 DNA follows: TGTGCCAGCAGTTCCCCGGGACAGAGACCCGGCTACAATGAGCAGTTCTTC.

This chain uses TRBV6-5 with TRBJ2-3; D might be TRBD2 (6 bases). This CDR3 is built from 16 residues. Trimming took 2 bases from V and 4 from J, leaving 16 bases between them. CDR1 and CDR2 (germline): MNHEY, SVGAGI. The CDR3, as DNA: TGTGCCAGCAGTTACGGGCGGACTAAGGCTCCAGATACGCAGTATTTT. It codes for CASSYGRTKAPDTQYF.

The sample holds a few counts of this clone. The J gene is TRBJ2-1, the V gene TRBV6-1; TRBD1 agrees at 12 bases. The CDR3 runs 15 residues. CDR1 and CDR2 (germline): MNHNS, SASEGT. The trim removed 7 bases at V and 9 bases at J, leaving 10 bases unmatched. The CDR3 nucleotides read TGTGCCAGCAACCCCGGGACAGGGGGCTTCGGTGAGCAGTTCTTC. Amino acids: CASNPGTGGFGEQFF.

This clone was picked up one time. This sequence joins TRBV7-9 and TRBJ2-7; D unresolved. Germline CDR1 and CDR2: SEHNR and FQNEAQ (reference sequence). The ends were cut back, 5 bases at V and 2 bases at J, with 1 base in the middle. This CDR3 region has 10 residues. CDR3: CASSPYEQYF. The CDR3 DNA reads TGTGCCAGCAGCCCCTACGAGCAGTACTTC.

This clone was seen a handful of times. The chain combines TRBV4-1 with TRBJ2-7; D is ambiguous. The V gene's germline CDR1 is MGHRA and CDR2 YSYEKL. Trimming pared 4 bases from V and 1 base from J, leaving 2 bases between. This CDR3 contains 11 residues. The DNA for the CDR3 is TGCGCCAGCAGCCTGTCCTACGAGCAGTACTTC. It is translated as CASSLSYEQYF.

There are a few counts of this clone. J is TRBJ2-3 and V is TRBV7-2, with 7 bases matching TRBD2. CDR3 length: 18 residues. Trimming cost V 1 base and J 6 bases; bases outside gene matches: 16. Germline lookup yields CDR1 SGHTA and CDR2 FQGNSA. The CDR3 DNA reads as TGTGCCAGCAGCTTAGACAGCTTAGGCGGGAGAAGTGGGGATACGCAGTATTTT. This gives the protein CASSLDSLGGRSGDTQYF. The complete variable domain, with remaining parts taken from reference TRBV7-2 and TRBJ2-3, reads GAGVSQSPSNKVTEKGKDVELRCDPISGHTALYWYRQSLGQGLEFLIYFQGNSAPDKSGLPSDRFSAERTGGSVSTLTIQRTQQEDSAVYLCASSLDSLGGRSGDTQYFGPGTRLTVL.